This TCR beta chain was documented in a study of OX40 agonist ivuxolimab in advanced cancers. Trimming cost V 0 bases and J 1 base, with 12 bases left between them. Germline V CDR1 and CDR2: MNHEY, SVGAGI. The CDR3 is made up of 16 amino acids. The assay was immunoSEQ multiplex PCR, and TCRdb's table has in-frame clones only and misses some. The sample gives 45,000 to 65,000 clones, 80% to 90% of which show up once; about 0.69% is in the top ten. The material was CD4+ or CD8+ T cells sorted from blood, obtained in a trial of the OX40 agonist ivuxolimab. The V call is TRBV6-5, the J call TRBJ1-2; no reliable D call. The sequence was obtained from an adult with an advanced solid tumor such as melanoma, head and neck, liver or kidney cancer. The CDR3 DNA follows: TGTGCCAGCAGTTACTCGTTCAGGATTAGTAACTATGGCTACACCTTC. Translated, it gives CASSYSFRISNYGYTF.